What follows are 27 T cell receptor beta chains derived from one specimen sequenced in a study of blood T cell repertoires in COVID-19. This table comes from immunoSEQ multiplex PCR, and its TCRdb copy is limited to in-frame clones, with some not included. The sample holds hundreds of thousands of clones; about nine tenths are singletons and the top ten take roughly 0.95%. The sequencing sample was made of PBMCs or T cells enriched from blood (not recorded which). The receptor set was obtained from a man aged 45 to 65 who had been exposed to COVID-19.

This chain's CDR3 is CAITGGVNSPLHF. CDR3 bases: TGTGCCATTACAGGGGGCGTTAATTCACCCCTCCACTTT. V and J are TRBV10-3 and TRBJ1-6; 9 nucleotides match TRBD1. The germline V gene has CDR1 ENHRY and CDR2 SYGVKD. The CDR3 has 13 residues. J was trimmed by 6 bases and V by 9 bases; bases with no gene match: 3.

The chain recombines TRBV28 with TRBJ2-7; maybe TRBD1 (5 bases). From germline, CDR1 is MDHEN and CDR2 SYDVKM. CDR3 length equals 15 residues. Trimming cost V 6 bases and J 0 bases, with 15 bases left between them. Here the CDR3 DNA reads TGTGCCAGCAGAGGGGCGCCAGGGCCCTCCTACGAGCAGTACTTC. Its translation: CASRGAPGPSYEQYF.

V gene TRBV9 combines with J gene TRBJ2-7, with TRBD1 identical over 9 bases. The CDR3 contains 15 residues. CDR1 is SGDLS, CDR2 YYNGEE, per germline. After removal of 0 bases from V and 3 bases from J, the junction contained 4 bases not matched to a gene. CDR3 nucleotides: TGTGCCAGCAGCGTAGGAGTGGGACAGGGCTACGAGCAGTACTTC. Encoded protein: CASSVGVGQGYEQYF.

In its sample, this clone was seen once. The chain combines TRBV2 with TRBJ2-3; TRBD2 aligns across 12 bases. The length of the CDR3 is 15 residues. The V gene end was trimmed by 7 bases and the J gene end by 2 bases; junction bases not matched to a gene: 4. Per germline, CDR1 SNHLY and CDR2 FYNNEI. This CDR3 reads CASKTSGGFTDTQYF. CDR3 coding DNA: TGTGCCAGCAAAACTAGCGGGGGGTTCACAGATACGCAGTATTTT.

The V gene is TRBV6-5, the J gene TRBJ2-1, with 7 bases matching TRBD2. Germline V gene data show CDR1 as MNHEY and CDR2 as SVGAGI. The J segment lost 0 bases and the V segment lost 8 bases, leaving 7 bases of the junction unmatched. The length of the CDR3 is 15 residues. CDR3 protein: CASLGAGSSYNEQFF. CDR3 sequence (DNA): TGTGCCAGCCTCGGAGCGGGGAGCTCCTACAATGAGCAGTTCTTC.

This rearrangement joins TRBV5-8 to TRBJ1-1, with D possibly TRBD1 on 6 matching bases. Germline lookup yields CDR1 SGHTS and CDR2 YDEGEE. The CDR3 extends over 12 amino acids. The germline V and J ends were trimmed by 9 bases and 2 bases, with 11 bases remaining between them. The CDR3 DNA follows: TGTGCCAACCCACAGGGTAACACTGAAGCTTTCTTT. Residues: CANPQGNTEAFF.

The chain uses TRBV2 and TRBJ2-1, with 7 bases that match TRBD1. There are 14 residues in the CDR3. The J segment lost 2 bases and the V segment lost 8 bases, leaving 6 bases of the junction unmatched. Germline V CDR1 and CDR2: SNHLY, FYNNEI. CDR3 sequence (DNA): TGTGCCAGCGCGTTCGACAGGGCCTACAATGAGCAGTTCTTC. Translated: CASAFDRAYNEQFF.

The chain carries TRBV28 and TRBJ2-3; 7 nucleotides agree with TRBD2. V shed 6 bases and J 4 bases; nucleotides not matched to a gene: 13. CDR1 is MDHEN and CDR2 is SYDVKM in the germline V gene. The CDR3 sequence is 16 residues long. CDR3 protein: CASSTPRGGGPDTQYF. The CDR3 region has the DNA TGTGCCAGCAGCACCCCCCGGGGCGGGGGACCAGATACGCAGTATTTT.

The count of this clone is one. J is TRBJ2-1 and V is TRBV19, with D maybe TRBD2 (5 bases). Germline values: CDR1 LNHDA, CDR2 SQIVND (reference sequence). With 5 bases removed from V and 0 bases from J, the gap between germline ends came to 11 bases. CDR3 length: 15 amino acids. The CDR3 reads CASSSDGGSYNEQFF. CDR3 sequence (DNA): TGTGCCAGTAGTTCTGACGGAGGCTCCTACAATGAGCAGTTCTTC.

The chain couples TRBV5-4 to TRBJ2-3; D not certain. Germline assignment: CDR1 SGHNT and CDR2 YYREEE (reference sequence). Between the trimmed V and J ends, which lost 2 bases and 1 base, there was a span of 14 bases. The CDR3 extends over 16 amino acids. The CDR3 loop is CASSLATVRGTDTQYF. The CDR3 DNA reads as TGTGCCAGCAGCTTAGCTACAGTCCGCGGCACAGATACGCAGTATTTT.

As DNA, the CDR3 is TGTGCCAGCACCGGGACAGGGACATCTAATGAAAAACTGTTTTTT. Translating gives CASTGTGTSNEKLFF. The rearrangement uses TRBV2 and TRBJ1-4; 9 bases match TRBD1. From germline, CDR1 is SNHLY and CDR2 FYNNEI. Trimming cost V 7 bases and J 3 bases; bases outside gene matches: 6. The length of the CDR3 is 15 residues.

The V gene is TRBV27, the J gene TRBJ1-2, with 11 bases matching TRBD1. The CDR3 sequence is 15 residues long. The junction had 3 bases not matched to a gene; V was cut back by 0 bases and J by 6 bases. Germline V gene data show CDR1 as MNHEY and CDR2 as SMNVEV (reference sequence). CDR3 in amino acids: CASSLSWTGGHGYTF. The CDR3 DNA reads TGTGCCAGCAGTTTATCGTGGACAGGGGGCCATGGCTACACCTTC.

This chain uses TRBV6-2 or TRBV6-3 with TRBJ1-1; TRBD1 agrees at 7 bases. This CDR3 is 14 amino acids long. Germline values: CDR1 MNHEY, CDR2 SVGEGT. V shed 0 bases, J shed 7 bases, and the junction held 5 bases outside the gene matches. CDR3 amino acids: CASSYSRGTVEAFF. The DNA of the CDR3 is TGTGCCAGCAGTTACTCGAGAGGGACAGTTGAAGCTTTCTTT.

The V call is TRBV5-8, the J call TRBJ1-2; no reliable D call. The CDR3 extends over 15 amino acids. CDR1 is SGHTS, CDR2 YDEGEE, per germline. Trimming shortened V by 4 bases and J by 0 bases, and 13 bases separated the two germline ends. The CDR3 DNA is TGTGCCAGCAGCACCGAGGGCCATGCTAACTATGGCTACACCTTC. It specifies CASSTEGHANYGYTF.

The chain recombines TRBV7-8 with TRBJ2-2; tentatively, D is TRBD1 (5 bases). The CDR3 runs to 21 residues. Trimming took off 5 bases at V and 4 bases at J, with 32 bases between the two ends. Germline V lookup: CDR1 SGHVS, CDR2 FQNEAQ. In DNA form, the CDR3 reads TGTGCCAGCAGCCTTAACCGTATGTTAGGACACCTGGGGCTGGTCACCGGGGAGCTGTTTTTT. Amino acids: CASSLNRMLGHLGLVTGELFF. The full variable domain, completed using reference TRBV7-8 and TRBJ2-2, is GAGVSQSPRYKVAKRGQDVALRCDPISGHVSLFWYQQALGQGPEFLTYFQNEAQLDKSGLPSDRFFAERPEGSVSTLKIQRTQQEDSAVYLCASSLNRMLGHLGLVTGELFFGEGSRLTVL.

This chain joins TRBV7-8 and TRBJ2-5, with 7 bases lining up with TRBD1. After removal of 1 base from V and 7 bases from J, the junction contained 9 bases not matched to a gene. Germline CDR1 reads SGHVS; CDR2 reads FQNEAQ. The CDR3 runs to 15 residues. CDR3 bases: TGTGCCAGCAGCTTAGTGCAGGGGGAATATGGGACCCAGTACTTC. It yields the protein CASSLVQGEYGTQYF.

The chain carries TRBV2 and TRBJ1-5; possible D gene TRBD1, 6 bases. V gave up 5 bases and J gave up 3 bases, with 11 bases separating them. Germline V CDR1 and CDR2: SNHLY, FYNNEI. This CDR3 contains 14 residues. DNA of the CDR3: TGTGCCAGCAGTCGGACAGCTGACAATCAGCCCCAGCATTTT. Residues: CASSRTADNQPQHF.

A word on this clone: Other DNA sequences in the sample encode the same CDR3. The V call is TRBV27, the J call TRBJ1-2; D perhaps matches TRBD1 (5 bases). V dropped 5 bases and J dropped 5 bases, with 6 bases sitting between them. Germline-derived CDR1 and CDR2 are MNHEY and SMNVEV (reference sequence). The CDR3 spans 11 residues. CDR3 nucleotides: TGTGCCAGCAGTCCAGGGTATGGCTACACCTTC. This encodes CASSPGYGYTF.

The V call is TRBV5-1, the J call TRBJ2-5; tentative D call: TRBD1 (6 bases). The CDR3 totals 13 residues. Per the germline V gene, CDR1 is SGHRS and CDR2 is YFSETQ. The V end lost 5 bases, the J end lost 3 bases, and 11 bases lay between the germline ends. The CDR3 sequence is CASSKGVEETQYF. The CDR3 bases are TGCGCCAGCAGTAAGGGGGTGGAAGAGACCCAGTACTTC.

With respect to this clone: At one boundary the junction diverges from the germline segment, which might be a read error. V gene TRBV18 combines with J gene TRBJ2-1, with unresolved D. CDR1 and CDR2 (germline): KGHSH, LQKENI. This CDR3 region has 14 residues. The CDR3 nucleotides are TGTGCCAGCTCCCCACAGTCTTACGGCAATGAGCAGTTCTTC. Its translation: CASSPQSYGNEQFF.

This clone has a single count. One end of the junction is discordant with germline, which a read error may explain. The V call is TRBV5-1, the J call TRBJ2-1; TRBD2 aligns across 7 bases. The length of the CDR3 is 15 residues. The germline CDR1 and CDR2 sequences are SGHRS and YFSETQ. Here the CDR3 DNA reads TGCGCCACCAGCACCGGGGGGTTAGGTCTCAATGAGCAGTTCTTC. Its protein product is CATSTGGLGLNEQFF.

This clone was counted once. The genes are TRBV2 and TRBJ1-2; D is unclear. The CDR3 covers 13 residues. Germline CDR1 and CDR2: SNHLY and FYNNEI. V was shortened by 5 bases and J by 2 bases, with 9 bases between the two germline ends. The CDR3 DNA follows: TGTGCCAGCAGTCCGCGAAAAAACTATGGCTACACCTTC. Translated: CASSPRKNYGYTF. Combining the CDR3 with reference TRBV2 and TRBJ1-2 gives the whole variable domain EPEVTQTPSHQVTQMGQEVILRCVPISNHLYFYWYRQILGQKVEFLVSFYNNEISEKSEIFDDQFSVERPDGSNFTLKIRSTKLEDSAMYFCASSPRKNYGYTFGSGTRLTVV.

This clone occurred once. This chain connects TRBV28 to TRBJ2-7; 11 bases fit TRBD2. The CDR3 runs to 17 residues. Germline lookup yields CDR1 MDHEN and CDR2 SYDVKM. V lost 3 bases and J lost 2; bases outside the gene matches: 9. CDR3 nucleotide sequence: TGTGCCAGCAGTTTCGGGCTAGCGGGAGGACCGACCTACGAGCAGTACGTC. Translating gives CASSFGLAGGPTYEQYV.

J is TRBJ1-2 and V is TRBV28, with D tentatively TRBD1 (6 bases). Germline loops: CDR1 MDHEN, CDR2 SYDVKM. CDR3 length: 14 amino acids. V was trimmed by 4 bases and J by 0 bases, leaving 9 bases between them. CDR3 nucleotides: TGTGCCAGCAGTTGGGGGCGGGCTAACTATGGCTACACCTTC. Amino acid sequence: CASSWGRANYGYTF.

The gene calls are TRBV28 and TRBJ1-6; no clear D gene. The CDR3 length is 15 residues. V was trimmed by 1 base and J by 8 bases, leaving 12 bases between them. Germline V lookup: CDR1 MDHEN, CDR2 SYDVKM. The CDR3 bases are TGTGCCAGCAGTTTATTTCGACTGGAGGATTCACCCCTCCACTTT. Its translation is CASSLFRLEDSPLHF.

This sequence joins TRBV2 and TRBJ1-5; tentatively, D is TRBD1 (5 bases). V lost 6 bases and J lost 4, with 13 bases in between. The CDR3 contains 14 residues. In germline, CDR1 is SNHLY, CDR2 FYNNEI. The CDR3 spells CASRPDSLNQPQHF. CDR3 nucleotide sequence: TGTGCCAGCAGACCTGACAGTCTGAATCAGCCCCAGCATTTT.

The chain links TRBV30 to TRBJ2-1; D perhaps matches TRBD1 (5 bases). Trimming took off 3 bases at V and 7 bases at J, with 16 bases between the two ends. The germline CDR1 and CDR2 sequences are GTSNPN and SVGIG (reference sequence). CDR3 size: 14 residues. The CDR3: CAWSSGYMGNEQFF. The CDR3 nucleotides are TGTGCCTGGAGCTCAGGGTATATGGGGAATGAGCAGTTCTTC.